The clone carrying this TCR beta chain was observed many times. Its target is not known. Time point here: newly diagnosed GD, antithyroid drugs for less than 3 months. TCR sequences were obtained from RNA taken from PBMCs. This sample stems from a study of regulatory T cells in long-lasting Graves disease. Overall study findings and caveats: Preferential use of TRBV28, TRBJ1-2 and TRBJ2-5 was seen in persistent disease.

V was pared by 5 bases and J by 7 bases, with 6 bases of the junction left unmatched. Per germline, CDR1 MNHEY and CDR2 SVGEGT. The CDR3 is made up of 13 amino acids. Arm-PCR of CDR3 regions and iRepertoire HTBI primers were the basis on which TCR beta libraries were built. TCRdb passed the multiplex PCR reads through MiXCR, listing each CDR3 protein once. The table has around 500,000 distinct CDR3 sequences, about 12% seen once. These data also featured in a second study, about T cells in Graves' hyperthyroidism and ophthalmopathy.

Here the sequenced sample was peripheral blood mononuclear cells (PBMCs), taken at new diagnosis, from a patient treated with antithyroid drugs. V usage is TRBV6-2 or TRBV6-3 and J usage is TRBJ1-2, with TRBD1 matching 8 bases. The clonotype originates from a woman under 40 with Graves disease. The DNA for the CDR3 is TGTGCCAGCAGTCCAAGACAGGGGCTTGGCTACACCTTC. As protein: CASSPRQGLGYTF.